This T cell receptor beta chain was documented in a study of control samples from healthy donors and cancer patients. The protocol was immunoSEQ multiplex PCR, while the TCRdb copy is restricted to in-frame clones and leaves out a portion. The sample holds about 75,000 clones, more than 75% seen once. CDR1 is SGHTA, CDR2 FQGNSA, per germline. This CDR3 has 16 residues. The V gene lost 4 bases and the J gene lost 2 bases, with 17 bases spanning the gap. The sequenced sample was blood. This receptor was taken from a man in his fifties or sixties in good health. This chain joins TRBV7-2 and TRBJ1-1; D is perhaps TRBD1 (5 bases). CDR3 loop: CASSSLDRFTNTEAFF. In DNA, the CDR3 is TGTGCCAGCAGCTCCTTAGACAGATTTACCAACACTGAAGCTTTCTTT.